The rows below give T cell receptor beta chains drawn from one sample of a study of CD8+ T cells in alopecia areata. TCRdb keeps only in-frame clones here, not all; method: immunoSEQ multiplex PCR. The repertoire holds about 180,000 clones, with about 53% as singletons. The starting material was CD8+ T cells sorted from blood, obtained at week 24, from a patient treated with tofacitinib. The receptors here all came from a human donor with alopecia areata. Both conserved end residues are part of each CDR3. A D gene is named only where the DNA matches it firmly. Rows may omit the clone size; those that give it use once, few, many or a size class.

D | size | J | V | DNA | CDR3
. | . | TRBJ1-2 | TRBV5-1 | TGCGCCAGCAGCAGAGAAGGGAAACAGCACACCTTC | CASSREGKQHTF
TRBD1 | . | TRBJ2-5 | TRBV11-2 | TGTGCCAGCAGCCACAGGGGCAGATACCAAGAGACCCAGTACTTC | CASSHRGRYQETQYF
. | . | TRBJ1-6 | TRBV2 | TGTGCCAGCGGCAGGGGAAATTCACCCCTCCACTTT | CASGRGNSPLHF
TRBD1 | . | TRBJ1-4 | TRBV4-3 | TGCGCCAGCAGCCAAGACAGGGGGACGGCTGAAAAACTGTTTTTT | CASSQDRGTAEKLFF
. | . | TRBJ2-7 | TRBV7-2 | TGTGCCAGCAGCTTACAGGGGTACGAGCAGTACTTC | CASSLQGYEQYF
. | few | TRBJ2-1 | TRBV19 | TGTGCCAGTAGTATGGCGTCTGGCTCCTACAATGAGCAGTTCTTC | CASSMASGSYNEQFF
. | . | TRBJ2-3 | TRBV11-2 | TGTGCCAGCAGCTTAGATCTGAAGCGGCGCACAGATACGCAGTATTTT | CASSLDLKRRTDTQYF
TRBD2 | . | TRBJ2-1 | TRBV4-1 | TGCGCCAGCAGCCAAGTCTGGGGGGGTGAGGGCAATGAGCAGTTCTTC | CASSQVWGGEGNEQFF
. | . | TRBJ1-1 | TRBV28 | TGTGCCAGCAGTTCTGGGGAGACGAACACTGAAGCTTTCTTT | CASSSGETNTEAFF
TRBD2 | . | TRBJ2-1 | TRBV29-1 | TGCAGCGTTGTGAGTAGCGGGGGGTGGAATGAGCAGTTCTTC | CSVVSSGGWNEQFF
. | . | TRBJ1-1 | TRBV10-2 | TGCGCCAGCAGTGAGTCGATTTGGGAAGGAGTCACTGAAGCTTTCTTT | CASSESIWEGVTEAFF
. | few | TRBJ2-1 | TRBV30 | TGTGCCTGGAGTGGGCCCGGGGACGAGCAGTTCTTC | CAWSGPGDEQFF
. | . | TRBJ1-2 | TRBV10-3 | TGTGCCATCATGGATACAGGTTCCTCTAACTATGGCTACACCTTC | CAIMDTGSSNYGYTF
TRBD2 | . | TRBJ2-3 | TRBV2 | TGTGCCAGCAGTGAACCCCTAGCGGGGAATCCAGATACGCAGTATTTT | CASSEPLAGNPDTQYF
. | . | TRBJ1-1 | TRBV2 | TGTGCCAGCCAGGACGGGATGAACACTGAAGCTTTCTTT | CASQDGMNTEAFF
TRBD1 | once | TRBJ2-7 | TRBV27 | TGTGCCAGCAGTTCACGGACAGGGGTCGCCTACGAGCAGTACTTC | CASSSRTGVAYEQYF
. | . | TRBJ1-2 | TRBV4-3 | TGCGCCAGCAGCCAAGATCCCGGGAGAGCGGGTGGCTACACCTTC | CASSQDPGRAGGYTF
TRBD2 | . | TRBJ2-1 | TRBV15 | TGTGCCACCAGCAGCGGACTAGCGGGCCGAGGGGATGAGCAGTTCTTC | CATSSGLAGRGDEQFF
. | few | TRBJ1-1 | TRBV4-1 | TGCGCCAGCAGCCAAGATATGGAGGTTGAAGCTTTCTTT | CASSQDMEVEAFF
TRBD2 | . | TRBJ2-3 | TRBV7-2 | TGTGCCAGCAGGATAGCCCCTAGCGGGGCCACAGATACGCAGTATTTT | CASRIAPSGATDTQYF
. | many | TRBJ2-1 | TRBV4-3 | TGCGCCAGCAGCCAAGCGGTTCTCAATGAGCAGTTCTTC | CASSQAVLNEQFF
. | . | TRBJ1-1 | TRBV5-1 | TGCGCCAGCAGGGAAGGAAGACTTAATGAAGCTTTCTTT | CASREGRLNEAFF
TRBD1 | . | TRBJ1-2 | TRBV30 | TGTGCCTGGAGTCCCACCGGACAGGTCCATGGCTACACCTTC | CAWSPTGQVHGYTF
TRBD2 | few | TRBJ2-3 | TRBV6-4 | TGTGCCAGCAGCCGACCCGGCGGGGGGGCCACAGATACGCAGTATTTT | CASSRPGGGATDTQYF
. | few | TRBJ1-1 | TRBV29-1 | TGCAGCGTTGAGTCGGGGGAAGCTTTCTTT | CSVESGEAFF
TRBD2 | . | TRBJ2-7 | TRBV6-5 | TGTGCCAGCAGAGTCCGGGGGGCCTACGAGCAGTACTTC | CASRVRGAYEQYF
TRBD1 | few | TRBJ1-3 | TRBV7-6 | TGTGCCAGCAGCCCTGACAGGGGAACAATATCTGGAAACACCATATATTTT | CASSPDRGTISGNTIYF
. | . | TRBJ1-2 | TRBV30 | TGTGCCTGGTGGGGTTTGGATGGCTACACCTTC | CAWWGLDGYTF
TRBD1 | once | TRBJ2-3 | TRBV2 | TGTGCCAGCAGGGGTGGGACAGGTAGAACAGATACGCAGTATTTT | CASRGGTGRTDTQYF
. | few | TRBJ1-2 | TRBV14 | TGTGCCAGCAGCCAAGATTGGGCAGGGAGGAATGGCTACACCTTC | CASSQDWAGRNGYTF
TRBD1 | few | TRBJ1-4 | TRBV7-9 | TGTGCCAGCAGCTCTAGACAGGGGCAGGAAAAACTGTTTTTT | CASSSRQGQEKLFF
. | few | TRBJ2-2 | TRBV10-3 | TGTGCCACCCGCGGGAACACCGGGGAGCTGTTTTTT | CATRGNTGELFF
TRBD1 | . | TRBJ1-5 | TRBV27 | TGTGCCAGCAGTCCCTGGGGGGGACAGGCCAGCAATCAGCCCCAGCATTTT | CASSPWGGQASNQPQHF
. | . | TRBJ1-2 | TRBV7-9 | TGTGCCAGCGGTTTTGTACAGGGAGAGGGGAACTATGGCTACACCTTC | CASGFVQGEGNYGYTF
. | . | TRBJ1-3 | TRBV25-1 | TGTGCCAGCAGCCCTCTCGGAAACACCATATATTTT | CASSPLGNTIYF
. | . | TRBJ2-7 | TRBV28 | TGTGCCAGCAGTTTAACTGAGAGGCGCGAGCAGTACTTC | CASSLTERREQYF
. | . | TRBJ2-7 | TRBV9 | TGTGCCAGCAGCGTAGGAAGGGAATACGAGCAGTACTTC | CASSVGREYEQYF
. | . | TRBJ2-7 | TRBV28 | TGTGCCAGCAGTTCAGGCCTGAACGAGCAGTACTTC | CASSSGLNEQYF
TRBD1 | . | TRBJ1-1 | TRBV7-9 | TGTGCCAGCAGCTTCACAGGGGAAGGGTTTGAAGCTTTCTTT | CASSFTGEGFEAFF
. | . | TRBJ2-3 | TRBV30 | TGTGCCTGGACCCGGGACGGACGAGATACGCAGTATTTT | CAWTRDGRDTQYF
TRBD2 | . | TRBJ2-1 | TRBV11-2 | TGTGCCAGCAGCTTAGGAGCGGGGGGCTACAATGAGCAGTTCTTC | CASSLGAGGYNEQFF
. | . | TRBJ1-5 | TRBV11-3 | TGTGCCAGCAGGTCCCCCCGGAACAATCAGCCCCAGCATTTT | CASRSPRNNQPQHF
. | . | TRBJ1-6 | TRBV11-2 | TGTGCCAGCAGCTTTCTACCCGGCGGAAATAATTCACCCCTCCACTTT | CASSFLPGGNNSPLHF
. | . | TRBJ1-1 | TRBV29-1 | TGCAGCGTTATTTGGGATCTTGAAGCTTTCTTT | CSVIWDLEAFF
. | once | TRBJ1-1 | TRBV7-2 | TGTGCCAGCAGCTTAGCGCGGGCAGGGGAGGGCGAAGCTTTCTTT | CASSLARAGEGEAFF
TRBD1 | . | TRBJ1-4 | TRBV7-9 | TGTGCCAGCAGCCGCGACAGGGGCGAAAAACTGTTTTTT | CASSRDRGEKLFF
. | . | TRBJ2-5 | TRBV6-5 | TGTGCCAGCAGTCTAGGACCTGGGGAGACCCAGTACTTC | CASSLGPGETQYF
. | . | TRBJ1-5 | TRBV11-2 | TGTGCCAGCAGCTTAGATCCGGACAGCAATCAGCCCCAGCATTTT | CASSLDPDSNQPQHF
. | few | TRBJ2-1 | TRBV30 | TGTGCCTGGAGTGTACTGACTAACAATGAGCAGTTCTTC | CAWSVLTNNEQFF
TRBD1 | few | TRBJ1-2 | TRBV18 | TGTGCCAGCTCACCGGAGTACAGGGGGGACGATGGCTACACCTTC | CASSPEYRGDDGYTF
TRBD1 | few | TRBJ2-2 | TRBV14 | TGTGCCAGCAGCTACCGGACAGGGGTCTCCGGGGAGCTGTTTTTT | CASSYRTGVSGELFF
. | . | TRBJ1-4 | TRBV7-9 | TGTGCCAGCAGCTTGTCAGGGGAAAAACTGTTTTTT | CASSLSGEKLFF
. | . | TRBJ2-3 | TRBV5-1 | TGCGCCAGCAGCTTTCGGCAGGACTCCACAGATACGCAGTATTTT | CASSFRQDSTDTQYF
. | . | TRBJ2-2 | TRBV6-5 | TGTGCCAGCAGTTACTCGAATACCGGGGAGCTGTTTTTT | CASSYSNTGELFF
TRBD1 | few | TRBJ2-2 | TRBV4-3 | TGCGCCAGCAGCCACCTGATGGACAGGGCCGGGGAGCTGTTTTTT | CASSHLMDRAGELFF
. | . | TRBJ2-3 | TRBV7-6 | TGTGCCAGCAGCTTATCAACGACTAGACTGGCGCAGTATTTT | CASSLSTTRLAQYF
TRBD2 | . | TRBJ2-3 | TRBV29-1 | TGCAGCGTTGTAGAGCGGGGGGCCCCAGATACGCAGTATTTT | CSVVERGAPDTQYF